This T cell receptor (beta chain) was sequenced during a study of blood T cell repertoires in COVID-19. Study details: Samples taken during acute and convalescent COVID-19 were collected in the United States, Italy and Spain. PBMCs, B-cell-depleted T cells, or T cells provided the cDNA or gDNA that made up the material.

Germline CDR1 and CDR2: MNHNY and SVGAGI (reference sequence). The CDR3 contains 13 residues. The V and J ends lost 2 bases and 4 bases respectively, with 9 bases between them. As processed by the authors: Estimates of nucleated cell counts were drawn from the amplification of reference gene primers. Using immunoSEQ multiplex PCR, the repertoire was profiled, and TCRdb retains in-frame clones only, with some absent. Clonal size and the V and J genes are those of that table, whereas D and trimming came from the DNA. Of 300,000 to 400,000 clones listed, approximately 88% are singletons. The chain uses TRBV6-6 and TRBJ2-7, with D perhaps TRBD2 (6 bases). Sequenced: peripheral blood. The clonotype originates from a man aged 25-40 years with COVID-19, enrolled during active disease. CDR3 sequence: CASSYGGMYEQYF. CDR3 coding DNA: TGTGCCAGCAGTTACGGGGGGATGTACGAGCAGTACTTC.